This record concerns one T cell receptor (beta chain) sequence. Generated by immunoSEQ multiplex PCR, the TCRdb table keeps only in-frame clones and is missing some. The sample includes roughly 81,000 clones, roughly 84% of them seen just once. The sample is drawn from a study of blood T cell repertoires in COVID-19. At the level of the study: PBMCs, B-cell-depleted T cells, or T cells were the source of the cDNA or gDNA that made up the material.

CDR3 length: 13 amino acids. Per the germline V gene, CDR1 is LNHDA and CDR2 is SQIVND (reference sequence). Trimming removed 6 bases from V and 6 bases from J; junction bases left unmatched: 6. The TCR sequence derives from a woman over 75 with COVID-19, enrolled during active disease. The sample comprised peripheral blood. The J gene is TRBJ2-7, the V gene TRBV19; TRBD1 aligns across 9 bases. The CDR3 DNA is TGTGCCAGTAGGGGACAGGGTAAAGGCGAGCAGTACTTC. This codes for CASRGQGKGEQYF. Full variable domain (outside the CDR3, taken from reference TRBV19 and TRBJ2-7): DGGITQSPKYLFRKEGQNVTLSCEQNLNHDAMYWYRQDPGQGLRLIYYSQIVNDFQKGDIAEGYSVSREKKESFPLTVTSAQKNPTAFYLCASRGQGKGEQYFGPGTRLTVT.